This T cell receptor (beta chain) was captured in a study of shared clonotypes between healthy human individuals. Study context: Three plates were used per donor for CD4 naive, three for CD4 memory, two for CD8 naive and one for CD8 memory.

Generated by immunoSEQ multiplex PCR, the TCRdb table keeps only in-frame clones and is missing some. The sample lists some 740,000 clones, 85% to 95% occurring once. Naive CD8 cells lacked CD45RO, underwent positive selection for CCR7 and left out terminally differentiated effector memory CD45RA+ cells. Study outcomes and limitations: Roughly 4.6% of naive CD4 clonotypes were common to four donors. Deeper or shallower sequencing was expected to change how clonotypes are shared among donors.

V gave up 5 bases and J gave up 4 bases, with 18 bases separating them. The CDR3 covers 15 residues. Germline CDR1 SEHNR, CDR2 FQNEAQ (reference sequence). Worth noting for this clone: Antigen: not known.

V gene TRBV7-9 combines with J gene TRBJ2-7; D perhaps matches TRBD1 (5 bases). Sequenced sample: naive CD8+ T cells sorted from blood. The sequence derives from a man aged 25-45 years in good health. Here the CDR3 DNA reads TGTGCCAGCAGCGACTCGACAGACCCAGAATACGAGCAGTACTTC. Protein sequence: CASSDSTDPEYEQYF.